This T cell receptor (beta chain) was profiled in a study of CD8 T cells in ankylosing spondylitis. Study findings and constraints: Clones linked with disease were CD8+ and fairly uncommon in the peripheral blood. Clones linked to disease were reported to show significant enrichment in matched ankylosing spondylitis synovial fluid.

Molecular-barcoded quantitative 5'-RACE produced these TCR beta libraries. In TCRdb, the 5' RACE reads were re-called with MiXCR into one record per CDR3 protein. The top ten hold approximately 13% of the sample, which has under 130,000 distinct CDR3 sequences, 24% seen once. As to this clonotype: Its antigen is not known. A junction end diverges from the germline sequence, so it may reflect a read error.

The germline CDR1 and CDR2 sequences are MNHNS and SASEGT. The CDR3 runs 14 residues. The sample comprised synovial fluid, either unsorted or a sorted T cell fraction (not recorded which). The chain couples TRBV6-1 to TRBJ2-7, with D maybe TRBD1 (5 bases). The sequence derives from a male donor with ankylosing spondylitis. The DNA of the CDR3 is TGTGCCAGCAGGGAAGGTGGGGCCTCCTACGAGCAGTACTTC. This sequence encodes CASREGGASYEQYF.